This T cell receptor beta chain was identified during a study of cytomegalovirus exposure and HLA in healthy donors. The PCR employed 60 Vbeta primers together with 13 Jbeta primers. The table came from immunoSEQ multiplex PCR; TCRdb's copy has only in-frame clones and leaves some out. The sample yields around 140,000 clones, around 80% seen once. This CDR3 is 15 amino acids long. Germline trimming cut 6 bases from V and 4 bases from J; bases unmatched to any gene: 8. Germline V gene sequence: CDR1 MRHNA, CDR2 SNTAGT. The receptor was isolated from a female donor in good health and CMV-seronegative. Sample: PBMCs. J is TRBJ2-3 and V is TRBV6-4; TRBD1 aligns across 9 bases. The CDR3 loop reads CASSLGTGSADTQYF. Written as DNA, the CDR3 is TGTGCCAGCAGCCTCGGGACAGGGTCTGCAGATACGCAGTATTTT.